Listed below are T cell receptor beta chains from one sample, sequenced in a study of cytomegalovirus exposure and HLA in healthy donors. The table came from immunoSEQ multiplex PCR; TCRdb's copy has only in-frame clones and leaves some out. This sample yields roughly 190,000 clones, of which around 88% are seen a single time; around 1.6% belongs to the top ten. The sequencing sample was made of PBMCs. Receptors originate from a woman aged 18-29 years in good health and CMV-seronegative. CDR3s include the opening cysteine and the closing phenylalanine or tryptophan. A D gene is named only where the DNA matches it firmly. Where a row states a size, it is once, few, many or the class of an expanded clone; other rows omit it.

>TRBV18|TRBJ2-7|once|TRBD2
CASSQGLAGDEQYF
TGTGCCAGCTCACAGGGACTAGCGGGAGATGAGCAGTACTTC
>TRBV28|TRBJ1-2|once|.
CASNRPGGGYTF
TGTGCCAGCAACCGGCCAGGAGGTGGCTACACCTTC
>TRBV5-6|TRBJ2-5|few|TRBD2
CASGLAGRETQYF
TGTGCCAGCGGGCTAGCGGGGCGGGAGACCCAGTACTTC
>TRBV7-9|TRBJ1-2|.|.
CASSLAGARGYTF
TGTGCCAGCAGCTTAGCAGGGGCCAGGGGCTACACCTTC
>TRBV4-1|TRBJ1-5|.|.
CASSQEGRGGPQHF
TGCGCCAGCAGCCAAGAAGGCCGAGGGGGGCCCCAGCATTTT
>TRBV19|TRBJ1-1|.|.
CASSIGFEAFF
TGTGCCAGTAGTATCGGGTTTGAAGCTTTCTTT
>TRBV30|TRBJ2-7|.|.
CAWSSAGPYEQYF
TGTGCCTGGAGTTCGGCGGGGCCCTACGAGCAGTACTTC
>TRBV27|TRBJ2-3|.|.
CASSLSSRPTDTQYF
TGTGCCAGCAGCCTTTCTAGTAGGCCCACAGATACGCAGTATTTT
>TRBV30|TRBJ2-5|.|.
CAWSVQGKTQYF
TGTGCCTGGAGTGTACAGGGAAAGACCCAGTACTTC
>TRBV7-9|TRBJ1-1|.|.
CASSLGQGMATEAFF
TGTGCCAGCAGCTTAGGGCAGGGGATGGCCACTGAAGCTTTCTTT
>TRBV5-1|TRBJ2-7|.|TRBD1
CASSNLTGGQSYEQYF
TGCGCCAGCAGCAACCTAACAGGGGGCCAAAGCTACGAGCAGTACTTC
>TRBV5-5|TRBJ2-2|.|.
CASSFNSFSGELFF
TGTGCCAGCAGCTTTAATTCGTTCTCCGGGGAGCTGTTTTTT
>TRBV6-6|TRBJ2-7|.|TRBD1
CASSNRDRAHYEQYF
TGTGCCAGCAGTAACCGGGACAGGGCCCACTACGAGCAGTACTTC
>TRBV7-2|TRBJ2-2|.|.
CASSARTKNTGELFF
TGTGCCAGCAGCGCGAGGACAAAGAACACCGGGGAGCTGTTTTTT
>TRBV7-9|TRBJ1-2|once|TRBD1
CASSLGTGDGYTF
TGTGCCAGCAGCTTAGGGACAGGGGATGGCTACACCTTC
>TRBV19|TRBJ1-2|.|.
CASYAPGQGKGYTF
TGTGCCAGTTACGCCCCGGGACAAGGGAAGGGCTACACCTTC
>TRBV11-2|TRBJ1-5|.|.
CASSPLRGSNQPQHF
TGTGCCAGCAGCCCCCTGAGGGGGAGCAATCAGCCCCAGCATTTT
>TRBV5-6|TRBJ1-1|.|TRBD1
CASSWTGTGKTEAFF
TGTGCCAGCAGCTGGACCGGGACAGGGAAAACTGAAGCTTTCTTT
>TRBV5-1|TRBJ2-5|once|TRBD2
CASSLGGLAGHQETQYF
TGCGCCAGCAGCCTGGGCGGACTAGCGGGACACCAAGAGACCCAGTACTTC
>TRBV19|TRBJ2-2|.|.
CASRRTLNTGELFF
TGTGCCAGTAGGAGGACTTTGAACACCGGGGAGCTGTTTTTT
>TRBV25-1|TRBJ2-2|.|TRBD1
CASSDPTQQGRYSGELFF
TGTGCCAGCAGCGACCCTACCCAACAGGGGCGGTATTCCGGGGAGCTGTTTTTT
>TRBV19|TRBJ2-5|.|.
CATRESGQETQYF
TGTGCCACACGCGAATCAGGACAAGAGACCCAGTACTTC
>TRBV9|TRBJ2-7|.|TRBD1
CASSVVSDRGGEQYF
TGTGCCAGCAGCGTAGTTTCGGACAGGGGGGGAGAGCAGTACTTC
>TRBV21-1|TRBJ1-4|few|.
CASQGTNEKLFF
TGTGCCAGCCAGGGGACTAATGAAAAACTGTTTTTT
>TRBV2|TRBJ2-5|.|.
CASSESGETQYF
TGTGCCAGCAGTGAGTCAGGCGAGACCCAGTACTTC
>TRBV2|TRBJ1-2|.|.
CASSIAPSGVF
TGTGCCAGCAGTATAGCACCCTCCGGGGTCTTC
>TRBV18|TRBJ1-2|few|.
CASSPGTTGGYTF
TGTGCCAGCTCACCTGGGACGACAGGAGGCTACACCTTC
>TRBV5-4|TRBJ2-7|few|TRBD2
CASSQTSGSYEQYF
TGTGCCAGCAGCCAGACTAGCGGGAGCTACGAGCAGTACTTC
>TRBV27|TRBJ1-2|.|TRBD1
CASTPAGQGISAYGYTF
TGTGCCAGCACTCCAGCGGGACAGGGCATTTCTGCCTATGGCTACACCTTC
>TRBV7-3|TRBJ2-2|.|TRBD2
CASSQRLASNTGELFF
TGTGCCAGCAGCCAGCGACTAGCCTCGAACACCGGGGAGCTGTTTTTT
>TRBV27|TRBJ1-4|.|.
CASSRKRAGTTNEKLFF
TGTGCCAGCAGCCGCAAGCGGGCGGGTACAACTAATGAAAAACTGTTTTTT
>TRBV5-1|TRBJ1-1|.|.
CASSLWGGGTEAFF
TGCGCCAGCAGCTTGTGGGGTGGAGGCACTGAAGCTTTCTTT
>TRBV30|TRBJ2-7|.|.
CAWSVVVNRDISYEQYF
TGTGCCTGGAGTGTGGTAGTGAACCGGGACATCTCCTACGAGCAGTACTTC
>TRBV7-6|TRBJ2-7|.|TRBD2
CASSLASSGSYEQYF
TGTGCCAGCAGCTTAGCGTCTAGCGGATCCTACGAGCAGTACTTC
>TRBV15|TRBJ2-3|.|TRBD1
CATSRGQGDTDTQYF
TGTGCCACCAGCAGGGGACAGGGAGACACAGATACGCAGTATTTT